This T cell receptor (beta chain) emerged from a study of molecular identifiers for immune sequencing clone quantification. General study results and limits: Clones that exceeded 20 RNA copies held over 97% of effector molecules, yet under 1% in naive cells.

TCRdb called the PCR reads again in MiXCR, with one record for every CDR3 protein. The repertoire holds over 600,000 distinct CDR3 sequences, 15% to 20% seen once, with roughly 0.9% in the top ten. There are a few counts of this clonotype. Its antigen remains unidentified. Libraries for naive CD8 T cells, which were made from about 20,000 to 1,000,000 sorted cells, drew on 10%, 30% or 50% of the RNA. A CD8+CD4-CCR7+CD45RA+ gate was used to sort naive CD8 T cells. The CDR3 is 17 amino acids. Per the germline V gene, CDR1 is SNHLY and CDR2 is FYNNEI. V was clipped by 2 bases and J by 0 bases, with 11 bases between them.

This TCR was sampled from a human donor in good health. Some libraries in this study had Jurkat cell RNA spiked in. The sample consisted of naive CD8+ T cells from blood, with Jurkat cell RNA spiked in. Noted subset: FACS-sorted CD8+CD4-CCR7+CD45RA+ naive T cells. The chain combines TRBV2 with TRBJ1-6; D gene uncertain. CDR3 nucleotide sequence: TGTGCCAGCAGTGAATTTGGACCGATCTCCTATAATTCACCCCTCCACTTT. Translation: CASSEFGPISYNSPLHF.